This T cell receptor (beta chain) was sequenced in a study of cytotoxic CD8 clonotypes in ibrutinib-treated CLL. V was pared by 6 bases and J by 8 bases, with 17 bases between. Germline loops: CDR1 MNHEY, CDR2 SMNVEV (reference sequence). There are 14 residues in the CDR3. Only in-frame clones appear in the TCRdb table, and some are missing; sequencing was by immunoSEQ multiplex PCR. The sample includes some 310,000 clones, about 80% of them seen just once. The sequenced sample was PBMCs, obtained before ibrutinib treatment. V and J are TRBV27 and TRBJ2-1; weak D call: TRBD2 (7 bases). The TCR comes from a human donor with chronic lymphocytic leukemia. The CDR3 loop is CASRRGRDIYEQFF. For the CDR3, the DNA is TGTGCCAGCAGAAGGGGGAGGGATATTTATGAGCAGTTCTTC.